Following are 30 T cell receptor beta chains from one sample sequenced in a study of CD4 T cell repertoires in COVID-19. Sequencing was done directly on freshly isolated, uncultured memory T cells. The repertoire was sequenced with immunoSEQ multiplex PCR; TCRdb's copy has only in-frame clones and lacks some. The data show 20,000 to 25,000 clones, around 90% seen once. The specimen was central memory CD4+ T cells from blood, collected before the COVID-19 pandemic. The source of these receptors is a human donor who had COVID-19.

The V call is TRBV10-3, the J call TRBJ2-5; TRBD1 is a possible D gene (5 bases). CDR1 and CDR2 from the germline V gene are ENHRY and SYGVKD. The germline V and J ends were trimmed by 6 bases and 7 bases, with 12 bases remaining between them. The CDR3 covers 12 residues. CDR3 nucleotides: TGTGCCATCAGCAGGGAAAGGGGGACCCAGTACTTC. This encodes CAISRERGTQYF.

This rearrangement joins TRBV10-3 to TRBJ2-7; 8 bases fit TRBD1. With 3 bases clipped from V and 5 bases from J, the junction kept 9 bases outside the gene matches. Germline CDR1 and CDR2: ENHRY and SYGVKD. This CDR3 comprises 15 residues. The CDR3 loop is CAISDLTGGRNEQYF. Written as DNA, the CDR3 is TGTGCCATCAGTGACCTAACAGGGGGGAGGAACGAGCAGTACTTC.

The V gene is TRBV5-1, the J gene TRBJ1-2; no firm D call. CDR1 SGHRS and CDR2 YFSETQ come from the germline V gene. The CDR3 spans 13 residues. V shed 2 bases and J shed 5 bases, with 10 bases lying between them. The CDR3 loop is CASSFEGEYGYTF. CDR3 DNA sequence: TGCGCCAGCAGCTTCGAGGGAGAGTATGGCTACACCTTC.

This clone was observed a few times. This chain's CDR3 is CASSLAEGTGNGYTF. CDR3 coding DNA: TGCGCCAGCAGCTTGGCCGAGGGGACAGGGAACGGCTACACCTTC. The chain uses TRBV5-1 and TRBJ1-2; 9 bases fit TRBD1. V shed 0 bases, J shed 8 bases, and the junction held 8 bases outside the gene matches. The germline CDR1 and CDR2 sequences are SGHRS and YFSETQ. CDR3 length: 15 amino acids.

This chain connects TRBV6-5 to TRBJ2-2, with 9 bases identical to TRBD1. J lost 6 bases, V lost 5 bases, and 4 bases had no gene match. The CDR3 runs 14 residues. CDR1 is MNHEY and CDR2 is SVGAGI in the germline V gene. CDR3 in amino acids: CASSRDRDAGELFF. The CDR3 DNA reads TGTGCCAGCAGTCGGGACAGGGATGCCGGGGAGCTGTTTTTT.

The rearrangement links TRBV6-5 to TRBJ2-7; unclear D gene. Germline values: CDR1 MNHEY, CDR2 SVGAGI. V lost 0 bases to trimming and J lost 6 bases, with 12 bases between them. The CDR3 length is 14 residues. In nucleotides, the CDR3 is TGTGCCAGCAGTTACTCCAGACTGCGGTCCGAGCAGTACTTC. Amino acid sequence: CASSYSRLRSEQYF.

V is TRBV5-1 and J is TRBJ1-4; the D gene is possibly TRBD1 (6 bases). The germline CDR1 and CDR2 sequences are SGHRS and YFSETQ. Trimming cost V 0 bases and J 10 bases, with 10 bases left between them. The CDR3 consists of 13 residues. This CDR3 reads CASSLEQGGKLFF. For the CDR3, the DNA is TGCGCCAGCAGCTTGGAACAGGGCGGAAAACTGTTTTTT.

CDR3 sequence reads: CASSSGTFEAFF. DNA of the CDR3: TGTGCCAGCAGTTCCGGGACATTCGAAGCTTTCTTT. The V and J genes are TRBV6-5 and TRBJ1-1; TRBD1 might be the D (6 bases). The CDR3 consists of 12 residues. CDR1 is MNHEY, CDR2 SVGAGI, per germline. Trimming removed 4 bases at V and 8 bases at J, with 11 bases between.

J is TRBJ2-7 and V is TRBV11-1; 9 positions match TRBD2. V was clipped by 7 bases and J by 2 bases; unmatched bases: 6. The CDR3 sequence is 14 residues long. Germline V gene lookup returns CDR1 SGHAT and CDR2 FQDESV (reference sequence). DNA of the CDR3: TGTGCCAGCACCCGGGAGCGGGGGGCCTACGAGCAGTACTTC. This sequence encodes CASTRERGAYEQYF.

The chain is built from TRBV6-1 and TRBJ1-2; 8 nucleotides agree with TRBD1. The V gene end was trimmed by 6 bases and the J gene end by 3 bases; junction bases not matched to a gene: 3. Germline values: CDR1 MNHNS, CDR2 SASEGT. The CDR3 extends over 13 amino acids. Written as DNA, the CDR3 is TGTGCCAGCAGCACGACAGGGGACTATGGCTACACCTTC. Protein: CASSTTGDYGYTF.

The chain recombines TRBV19 with TRBJ1-5; TRBD1 might be the D (6 bases). The CDR3 extends over 15 amino acids. CDR1 is LNHDA and CDR2 is SQIVND in the germline V gene (reference sequence). V lost 5 bases and J lost 2, with 13 bases in between. CDR3 coding DNA: TGTGCCAGTAGTCTACAGGGACTAGGCAATCAGCCCCAGCATTTT. Its translation is CASSLQGLGNQPQHF. The full variable domain, completed using reference TRBV19 and TRBJ1-5, is DGGITQSPKYLFRKEGQNVTLSCEQNLNHDAMYWYRQDPGQGLRLIYYSQIVNDFQKGDIAEGYSVSREKKESFPLTVTSAQKNPTAFYLCASSLQGLGNQPQHFGDGTRLSIL.

V gene TRBV6-1 combines with J gene TRBJ2-2; no clear D gene. In germline, CDR1 is MNHNS, CDR2 SASEGT. The CDR3 length is 14 residues. Trimming stripped 2 bases from V and 4 bases from J, with 8 bases between. CDR3 sequence reads: CASSETRFTGELFF. CDR3 bases: TGTGCCAGCAGTGAAACCAGGTTCACCGGGGAGCTGTTTTTT.

This clone has only one observation. The rearrangement links TRBV6-5 to TRBJ2-1; 7 bases map to TRBD2. J gave up 8 bases and V 7 bases, and 11 bases lay outside the gene matches. Germline assignment: CDR1 MNHEY and CDR2 SVGAGI. The length of the CDR3 is 14 residues. In nucleotides, the CDR3 is TGTGCCAGCACCCCAAGGCGGGAGCACCATGAGCAGTTCTTC. Translated, it gives CASTPRREHHEQFF.

This chain uses TRBV10-3 with TRBJ2-2, with TRBD2 as a possible D gene (5 bases). This CDR3 contains 13 residues. The ends were cut back, 6 bases at V and 4 bases at J, with 9 bases in the middle. The germline V gene encodes CDR1 ENHRY and CDR2 SYGVKD. The CDR3 spells CAIRRESTGELFF. Here the CDR3 DNA reads TGTGCCATCAGAAGGGAGTCCACCGGGGAGCTGTTTTTT.

A single count supports this clone. V and J are TRBV30 and TRBJ2-2, with 10 bases lining up with TRBD1. CDR1 is GTSNPN and CDR2 is SVGIG in the germline V gene (reference sequence). The CDR3 is made up of 14 amino acids. V shed 7 bases, J shed 4 bases, and the junction held 6 bases outside the gene matches. The CDR3 loop is CASPGQGFTGELFF. The CDR3 DNA follows: TGTGCCTCCCCGGGACAGGGGTTCACCGGGGAGCTGTTTTTT. The full variable domain, its missing parts supplied by reference TRBV30 and TRBJ2-2, is SQTIHQWPATLVQPVGSPLSLECTVEGTSNPNLYWYRQAAGRGLQLLFYSVGIGQISSEVPQNLSASRPQDRQFILSSKKLLLSDSGFYLCASPGQGFTGELFFGEGSRLTVL.

The chain carries TRBV7-2 and TRBJ1-5, with a tentative D call TRBD1 (5 bases). This CDR3 is 19 amino acids long. From germline, CDR1 is SGHTA and CDR2 FQGNSA. The V gene lost 5 bases and the J gene lost 0 bases, with 23 bases spanning the gap. The CDR3 nucleotides read TGTGCCAGCAGCCCCACTCCTTGGGACTTACAATCTAGCAATCAGCCCCAGCATTTT. Protein: CASSPTPWDLQSSNQPQHF.

The chain is built from TRBV5-6 and TRBJ1-5; D may be TRBD1 (5 bases). This CDR3 has 15 residues. The germline V gene encodes CDR1 SGHDT and CDR2 YYEEEE. Between the trimmed V and J ends, which lost 4 bases and 3 bases, there was a span of 14 bases. For the CDR3, the DNA is TGTGCCAGCAGCGTCGCGGGGGGACTCAATCAGCCCCAGCATTTT. Its protein product is CASSVAGGLNQPQHF. Looking up the rest from reference TRBV5-6 and TRBJ1-5 gives the full variable domain: DAGVTQSPTHLIKTRGQQVTLRCSPKSGHDTVSWYQQALGQGPQFIFQYYEEEERQRGNFPDRFSGHQFPNYSSELNVNALLLGDSALYLCASSVAGGLNQPQHFGDGTRLSIL.

This clone has a handful of counts. The V gene is TRBV6-1, the J gene TRBJ2-1, with 9 bases lining up with TRBD2. J gave up 7 bases and V 6 bases, and 7 bases lay outside the gene matches. The germline CDR1 and CDR2 sequences are MNHNS and SASEGT. The CDR3 extends over 14 amino acids. The CDR3 loop reads CASSRSGSRNEQFF. Written as DNA, the CDR3 is TGTGCCAGCAGCCGTAGCGGGAGTAGAAATGAGCAGTTCTTC.

The V and J genes are TRBV11-2 and TRBJ2-7, with D tentatively TRBD2 (6 bases). The length of the CDR3 is 15 residues. V lost 2 bases, J lost 2 bases, and 13 bases lay in between. The V gene's germline CDR1 is SGHAT and CDR2 FQNNGV. The CDR3 reads CASSLSPGGAYEQYF. In DNA form, the CDR3 reads TGTGCCAGCAGCTTATCGCCCGGGGGTGCCTACGAGCAGTACTTC.

The chain is built from TRBV30 and TRBJ1-2, with 11 bases matching TRBD1. Germline-derived CDR1 and CDR2 are GTSNPN and SVGIG (reference sequence). The length of the CDR3 is 15 residues. The junction had 6 bases not matched to a gene; V was cut back by 2 bases and J by 4 bases. In nucleotides, the CDR3 is TGTGCCTGGAGTAACACCGGGACAGGGGGCTATGGCTACACCTTC. This sequence encodes CAWSNTGTGGYGYTF.

V and J are TRBV5-4 and TRBJ2-7; D call uncertain. V was clipped by 0 bases and J by 0 bases, with 10 bases between them. This CDR3 is 15 amino acids long. Looked up from germline, CDR1 is SGHNT and CDR2 is YYREEE (reference sequence). Written as DNA, the CDR3 is TGTGCCAGCAGCTTGGTGGGTAGCTCCTCCTACGAGCAGTACTTC. Amino acids: CASSLVGSSSYEQYF.

The count of this clone is one. The chain recombines TRBV5-1 with TRBJ2-2; the match to TRBD2 covers 14 bases. Germline CDR1 is SGHRS and CDR2 is YFSETQ. This CDR3 is built from 20 residues. V lost 1 base, J lost 2 bases, and 10 bases stayed unmatched. The CDR3 nucleotides are TGCGCCAGCAGCTTGCGGGCGGGGACTAGCGGGGGCCCAAACACCGGGGAGCTGTTTTTT. Amino acid sequence: CASSLRAGTSGGPNTGELFF.

The V call is TRBV5-6, the J call TRBJ1-2; TRBD1 matches at 8 bases. CDR1 and CDR2 from the germline V gene are SGHDT and YYEEEE. After removal of 3 bases from V and 2 bases from J, the junction contained 9 bases not matched to a gene. CDR3 length: 16 residues. The CDR3 DNA follows: TGTGCCAGCAGCTCAACCGGGACAGGCCAAAACTATGGCTACACCTTC. This codes for CASSSTGTGQNYGYTF.

The chain combines TRBV15 with TRBJ1-6; 8 bases line up with TRBD1. The germline CDR1 and CDR2 sequences are LNHNV and YYDKDF (reference sequence). The CDR3 runs 16 residues. V lost 0 bases and J lost 5; bases outside the gene matches: 3. CDR3 sequence reads: CATSRERTGNNSPLHF. Here the CDR3 DNA reads TGTGCCACCAGCAGAGAAAGGACAGGGAATAATTCACCCCTCCACTTT.

This clone was seen just once. The chain combines TRBV30 with TRBJ2-2; TRBD2 matches 8 bases. CDR1 GTSNPN and CDR2 SVGIG come from the germline V gene (reference sequence). The CDR3 has 15 amino acids. After removal of 0 bases from V and 9 bases from J, the junction contained 9 bases not matched to a gene. The CDR3, as DNA: TGTGCCTGGAGTGTAAGGCGGGAGGTGCTCCGGGAGCTGTTTTTT. As protein: CAWSVRREVLRELFF.

The chain couples TRBV25-1 to TRBJ1-6; 8 nucleotides agree with TRBD1. CDR3 length: 12 amino acids. V was pared by 10 bases and J by 6 bases, with 2 bases of the junction left unmatched. Germline V gene data show CDR1 as MGHDK and CDR2 as SYGVNS. The CDR3 bases are TGTGCCACCGGACAGGGTAATTCACCCCTCCACTTT. It specifies CATGQGNSPLHF.

This chain joins TRBV6-7 and TRBJ2-5, with D possibly matching TRBD2 (5 bases). TRBV6-7 qualifies as an ORF whose function is uncertain. The CDR3 is 17 amino acids. Deletions cut 0 bases from V and 4 bases from J, with 18 bases between. CDR3 residues: CASSYSERRAVGETQYF. The CDR3 nucleotides are TGTGCCAGCAGTTACTCGGAGCGGCGAGCGGTGGGAGAGACCCAGTACTTC.

The V and J genes are TRBV28 and TRBJ1-2, with TRBD1 matching over 7 bases. Germline values: CDR1 MDHEN, CDR2 SYDVKM. CDR3 length: 14 amino acids. After removal of 3 bases from V and 5 bases from J, the junction contained 6 bases not matched to a gene. This CDR3 reads CASSLRLTGYGYTF. The CDR3 region has the DNA TGTGCCAGCAGTTTGCGTTTGACAGGGTATGGCTACACCTTC.

V is TRBV4-1 and J is TRBJ2-3; weak D call: TRBD1 (6 bases). V was trimmed by 2 bases and J by 0 bases, leaving 9 bases between them. Looked up from germline, CDR1 is MGHRA and CDR2 is YSYEKL. The CDR3 sequence is 15 residues long. The CDR3 loop is CASSQFGQSTDTQYF. In DNA form, the CDR3 reads TGCGCCAGCAGCCAATTCGGACAGAGCACAGATACGCAGTATTTT.

The gene calls are TRBV7-3 and TRBJ2-5; 7 nucleotides align to TRBD2. With V trimmed by 3 bases and J by 5 bases, 3 bases remained unmatched. CDR1 is SGHTA and CDR2 is FQGTGA in the germline V gene. The CDR3 totals 13 residues. The CDR3 DNA reads as TGTGCCAGCAGCTTGTGGGGAGGGGAGACCCAGTACTTC. Its translation: CASSLWGGETQYF. The whole variable domain, remainder taken from reference TRBV7-3 and TRBJ2-5, is GAGVSQTPSNKVTEKGKYVELRCDPISGHTALYWYRQSLGQGPEFLIYFQGTGAADDSGLPNDRFFAVRPEGSVSTLKIQRTERGDSAVYLCASSLWGGETQYFGPGTRLLVL.